Below are 31 T cell receptor beta chains sequenced from a single sample in a study of PD-1 blockade in classical Hodgkin lymphoma. Profiled with immunoSEQ multiplex PCR; TCRdb holds only in-frame clones, not every one. The data show tens of thousands of clones, around 69% seen once. Relapse after autologous stem cell transplantation occurred in every patient, and brentuximab vedotin exposure varied. Material: peripheral blood mononuclear cells (PBMCs), obtained at baseline. These receptors all come from a human donor with classical Hodgkin lymphoma.

A remark on this clone: Within the sample, other DNA sequences also encode this same CDR3. The chain is built from TRBV14 and TRBJ1-2; no clear D gene. In germline, CDR1 is SGHDN, CDR2 FVKESK. V was clipped by 0 bases and J by 2 bases, with 4 bases between them. CDR3 size: 13 residues. The CDR3 nucleotides read TGTGCCAGCAGCCAAGACCGAAACTATGGCTACACCTTC. The encoded protein is CASSQDRNYGYTF.

The chain has TRBV19 and TRBJ1-1, with D possibly TRBD1 on 5 matching bases. The V end was cut by 3 bases, the J end by 7 bases, with 12 bases between. This CDR3 spans 13 amino acids. Looked up from germline, CDR1 is LNHDA and CDR2 is SQIVND (reference sequence). The CDR3 protein is CASSILQGYEAFF. The CDR3, as DNA: TGTGCCAGTAGTATTCTGCAGGGTTATGAAGCTTTCTTT.

This clone rates as medium-sized (0.01 to 0.1%). This chain links TRBV19 with TRBJ1-5; 8 nucleotides line up with TRBD1. Germline V gene lookup returns CDR1 LNHDA and CDR2 SQIVND (reference sequence). This CDR3 has 16 residues. With 4 bases clipped from V and 9 bases from J, the junction kept 14 bases outside the gene matches. The CDR3 DNA follows: TGTGCCAGTAGTAGAGGGACAGGTAATGTGGGATCGCCCCAGCATTTT. This sequence encodes CASSRGTGNVGSPQHF. The full variable domain, its missing parts supplied by reference TRBV19 and TRBJ1-5, is DGGITQSPKYLFRKEGQNVTLSCEQNLNHDAMYWYRQDPGQGLRLIYYSQIVNDFQKGDIAEGYSVSREKKESFPLTVTSAQKNPTAFYLCASSRGTGNVGSPQHFGDGTRLSIL.

The V call is TRBV19, the J call TRBJ2-3, with 8 positions matching TRBD1. CDR1 is LNHDA and CDR2 is SQIVND in the germline V gene (reference sequence). The CDR3 sequence is 12 residues long. V trimming: 4 bases; J trimming: 10 bases; junction bases outside the gene matches: 4. In nucleotides, the CDR3 is TGTGCCAGTAGTACAGGGGGCCAGGCGCAGTATTTT. Translating gives CASSTGGQAQYF.

This sequence joins TRBV19 and TRBJ2-5, with 16 bases that match TRBD2. Germline-derived CDR1 and CDR2 are LNHDA and SQIVND (reference sequence). This CDR3 has 18 residues. The V and J ends lost 3 bases and 5 bases, in that order; junction bases with no gene match: 9. CDR3 in amino acids: CASSIKGLAGGPGETQYF. The CDR3, as DNA: TGTGCCAGTAGTATCAAGGGACTAGCGGGAGGGCCGGGGGAGACCCAGTACTTC.

Worth noting for this clone: Other DNA sequences in this sample translate to the same CDR3. V usage is TRBV19 and J usage is TRBJ1-2, with 8 bases fitting TRBD1. Germline V lookup: CDR1 LNHDA, CDR2 SQIVND (reference sequence). The trim removed 2 bases at V and 12 bases at J, leaving 14 bases unmatched. The CDR3 covers 15 residues. The CDR3 is CASSIPSRDRWVDTF. The CDR3 DNA follows: TGTGCCAGTAGTATACCAAGCCGGGACAGGTGGGTGGACACCTTC.

On this clone itself: Other nucleotide sequences in the sample specify the same CDR3. The chain has TRBV19 and TRBJ1-5; D is uncertain. Trimming removed 6 bases from V and 0 bases from J, with 3 bases in between. Germline CDR1 is LNHDA and CDR2 is SQIVND (reference sequence). This CDR3 has 12 amino acids. The CDR3 sequence is CASRSSNQPQHF. CDR3 nucleotide sequence: TGTGCCAGTAGGAGTAGCAATCAGCCCCAGCATTTT.

V and J are TRBV19 and TRBJ1-5; no reliable D call. There are 16 residues in the CDR3. Trimming removed 5 bases from V and 4 bases from J, with 18 bases in between. Germline CDR1 is LNHDA and CDR2 is SQIVND (reference sequence). CDR3 bases: TGTGCCAGTAGTTTCCTGACAAGGAATAGTAATCAGCCCCAGCATTTT. This translates into CASSFLTRNSNQPQHF.

The chain combines TRBV2 with TRBJ2-1; maybe TRBD1 (5 bases). The CDR3 extends over 16 amino acids. Germline values: CDR1 SNHLY, CDR2 FYNNEI. Trimming pared 5 bases from V and 4 bases from J, leaving 18 bases between. The CDR3, as DNA: TGTGCCAGCAGTACTAACGCCTTAGGGGCTTACAATGAGCAGTTCTTC. This translates into CASSTNALGAYNEQFF. Full variable domain (remainder filled in from reference TRBV2 and TRBJ2-1): EPEVTQTPSHQVTQMGQEVILRCVPISNHLYFYWYRQILGQKVEFLVSFYNNEISEKSEIFDDQFSVERPDGSNFTLKIRSTKLEDSAMYFCASSTNALGAYNEQFFGPGTRLTVL.

This clone occurred once. J is TRBJ2-7 and V is TRBV7-6; D may be TRBD1 (5 bases). Trimming removed 1 base from V and 1 base from J, with 11 bases in between. Looked up from germline, CDR1 is SGHVS and CDR2 is FNYEAQ. The length of the CDR3 is 15 residues. The CDR3 is CASSLEAGNSYEQYF. The CDR3 DNA follows: TGTGCCAGCAGCTTAGAGGCAGGGAATTCCTACGAGCAGTACTTC.

The chain has TRBV6-1 and TRBJ1-1; weak D call: TRBD1 (6 bases). This CDR3 has 15 residues. Germline CDR1 reads MNHNS; CDR2 reads SASEGT. The V end was cut by 0 bases, the J end by 7 bases, with 15 bases between. This CDR3 is CASSEARPRGGEAFF. CDR3 in DNA: TGTGCCAGCAGTGAAGCAAGACCCAGGGGTGGTGAAGCTTTCTTT.

The chain joins TRBV30 to TRBJ2-5, with D perhaps being TRBD1 or TRBD2 (5 bases each). This CDR3 region has 16 residues. From germline, CDR1 is GTSNPN and CDR2 SVGIG (reference sequence). V lost 3 bases and J 5 bases, leaving 22 bases between the germline ends. The CDR3 bases are TGTGCCTGGAGCGAAGGGGTGTTCGCCTCGGGGGAGACCCAGTACTTC. It translates to CAWSEGVFASGETQYF. Combining the CDR3 with reference TRBV30 and TRBJ2-5 gives the whole variable domain SQTIHQWPATLVQPVGSPLSLECTVEGTSNPNLYWYRQAAGRGLQLLFYSVGIGQISSEVPQNLSASRPQDRQFILSSKKLLLSDSGFYLCAWSEGVFASGETQYFGPGTRLLVL.

The genes are TRBV7-9 and TRBJ2-5; no definite D call. The CDR3 extends over 13 amino acids. Germline V gene data show CDR1 as SEHNR and CDR2 as FQNEAQ (reference sequence). Trimming stripped 1 base from V and 5 bases from J, with 8 bases between. CDR3 in DNA: TGTGCCAGCAGCTTAGGGGTTAGGGAGACCCAGTACTTC. This codes for CASSLGVRETQYF. Full variable domain (missing parts from reference TRBV7-9 and TRBJ2-5): DTGVSQNPRHKITKRGQNVTFRCDPISEHNRLYWYRQTLGQGPEFLTYFQNEAQLEKSRLLSDRFSAERPKGSFSTLEIQRTEQGDSAMYLCASSLGVRETQYFGPGTRLLVL.

This clone was counted only a few times. The rearrangement uses TRBV7-3 and TRBJ1-1, with 8 bases lining up with TRBD1. The germline CDR1 and CDR2 sequences are SGHTA and FQGTGA. Trimming took 8 bases from V and 4 from J; bases not matched to a gene: 12. The CDR3 has 15 residues. DNA for the CDR3: TGTGCCAGCTCTCGGGCAGGGGGCCTCAGCACTGAAGCTTTCTTT. It codes for CASSRAGGLSTEAFF.

V usage is TRBV6-5 and J usage is TRBJ1-6; D gene uncertain. The CDR3 is made up of 15 amino acids. Germline CDR1 reads MNHEY; CDR2 reads SVGAGI. The ends were cut back, 5 bases at V and 7 bases at J, with 15 bases in the middle. The chain's CDR3 is CASSSTEAGNSPLHF. CDR3 DNA: TGTGCCAGCAGTAGCACCGAGGCCGGGAATTCACCCCTCCACTTT.

The V gene is TRBV28, the J gene TRBJ2-3, with TRBD2 matching over 11 bases. Germline lookup yields CDR1 MDHEN and CDR2 SYDVKM. The CDR3 covers 15 residues. Trimming cost V 7 bases and J 3 bases; bases outside gene matches: 6. The CDR3 sequence: CASNNSGRATDTQYF. The CDR3, as DNA: TGTGCCAGCAACAATAGCGGGAGGGCAACAGATACGCAGTATTTT.

This clone occurred once. The rearrangement links TRBV7-2 to TRBJ2-1; TRBD1 is a possible D gene (6 bases). The CDR3 spans 13 residues. The V and J ends lost 6 bases and 8 bases respectively, with 14 bases between them. CDR1 is SGHTA, CDR2 FQGNSA, per germline. CDR3 sequence (DNA): TGTGCCAGCAGGTCCACAGGGTTGCATGAGCAGTTCTTC. This encodes CASRSTGLHEQFF.

The table lists this clone with a few counts. V usage is TRBV20-1 and J usage is TRBJ1-6; D unresolved. CDR3 length equals 11 residues. V lost 3 bases to trimming and J lost 8 bases, with 5 bases between them. CDR1 DFQATT and CDR2 SNEGSKA come from the germline V gene (reference sequence). CDR3 region: CSARGDSPLHF. CDR3 DNA: TGCAGTGCTAGGGGTGATTCACCCCTCCACTTT.

The gene calls are TRBV28 and TRBJ2-5, with D perhaps TRBD1 (6 bases). There are 14 residues in the CDR3. Germline CDR1 MDHEN, CDR2 SYDVKM. Trimming took off 3 bases at V and 4 bases at J, with 12 bases between the two ends. Written as DNA, the CDR3 is TGTGCCAGCAGTTTGGCAGGGGTCTCAGAGACCCAGTACTTC. It translates to CASSLAGVSETQYF.

The V call is TRBV6-1, the J call TRBJ1-5, with 9 bases that match TRBD1. The CDR3 loop spans 13 amino acids. With V trimmed by 5 bases and J by 15 bases, 11 bases remained unmatched. Germline V gene lookup returns CDR1 MNHNS and CDR2 SASEGT. The CDR3 spells CASSRLGGQGTHF. The DNA for the CDR3 is TGTGCCAGCAGTAGGCTGGGCGGACAGGGGACGCATTTT.

The V call is TRBV7-6, the J call TRBJ2-6, with D possibly matching TRBD2 (6 bases). The germline V gene encodes CDR1 SGHVS and CDR2 FNYEAQ. CDR3 length: 16 amino acids. The germline V and J ends were trimmed by 4 bases and 1 base, with 11 bases remaining between them. CDR3 sequence (DNA): TGTGCCAGCAGCTCCCGGGCGGGGTCTGGGGCCAACGTCCTGACTTTC. Its protein product is CASSSRAGSGANVLTF.

The rearrangement joins TRBV7-3 to TRBJ2-3, with a tentative D call TRBD2 (5 bases). This CDR3 region has 13 residues. The V end was cut by 5 bases, the J end by 5 bases, with 11 bases between. Germline V gene lookup returns CDR1 SGHTA and CDR2 FQGTGA. This CDR3 is CASSQQAVDTQYF. CDR3 nucleotides: TGTGCCAGCAGCCAGCAAGCGGTAGATACGCAGTATTTT.

The chain is built from TRBV4-1 and TRBJ2-1, with D perhaps TRBD1 (5 bases). The CDR3 is 15 residues long. The V end lost 0 bases, the J end lost 6 bases, and 12 bases lay between the germline ends. Germline V lookup: CDR1 MGHRA, CDR2 YSYEKL. This CDR3 reads CASSQDLRRVNEQFF. For the CDR3, the DNA is TGCGCCAGCAGCCAAGATCTTCGCAGGGTCAATGAGCAGTTCTTC.

The chain couples TRBV2 to TRBJ2-7, with a possible D match to TRBD1 (5 bases). V was trimmed by 4 bases and J by 12 bases, leaving 16 bases between them. The length of the CDR3 is 12 residues. CDR1 is SNHLY and CDR2 is FYNNEI in the germline V gene. The CDR3 is CASSGQWRNLYV. The CDR3 region has the DNA TGTGCCAGCAGTGGACAGTGGCGAAACCTGTACGTC.

This clone was counted only a few times. The chain carries TRBV19 and TRBJ2-7, with 11 bases lining up with TRBD2. Germline CDR1 LNHDA, CDR2 SQIVND (reference sequence). The trim removed 4 bases at V and 2 bases at J, leaving 4 bases unmatched. CDR3 length: 15 amino acids. CDR3 in DNA: TGTGCCAGTAGTACGAAACTAGCGGGAGCCTACGAGCAGTACTTC. This translates into CASSTKLAGAYEQYF.

This clone was seen a handful of times. This rearrangement joins TRBV14 to TRBJ1-1; no clear D. Germline values: CDR1 SGHDN, CDR2 FVKESK. The CDR3 loop spans 13 amino acids. V was trimmed by 0 bases and J by 13 bases, leaving 15 bases between them. Written as DNA, the CDR3 is TGTGCCAGCAGCCAAGAGAGGAGCGGCGGGGTTTTCTTT. Encoded protein: CASSQERSGGVFF.

J is TRBJ1-2 and V is TRBV6-1, with 7 bases matching TRBD1. CDR1 and CDR2 (germline): MNHNS, SASEGT. The CDR3 has 14 amino acids. The J segment lost 6 bases and the V segment lost 3 bases, leaving 7 bases of the junction unmatched. The CDR3 DNA follows: TGTGCCAGCAGTGAGTCACAGGGGACAAATGGCTACACCTTC. Its translation: CASSESQGTNGYTF.

J is TRBJ1-1 and V is TRBV28; D is uncertain. Germline-derived CDR1 and CDR2 are MDHEN and SYDVKM. There are 15 residues in the CDR3. Trimming stripped 2 bases from V and 4 bases from J, with 14 bases between. This chain's CDR3 is CASSLTRGLGTEAFF. The CDR3 nucleotides read TGTGCCAGCAGTTTAACCCGTGGACTAGGCACTGAAGCTTTCTTT.

V and J are TRBV25-1 and TRBJ1-2, with D unclear. CDR1 MGHDK and CDR2 SYGVNS come from the germline V gene. The germline V and J ends were trimmed by 3 bases and 4 bases, with 9 bases remaining between them. The CDR3 length is 13 residues. The CDR3, as DNA: TGTGCCAGCAGTGAGGCGGGGTCCTATGGCTACACCTTC. It translates to CASSEAGSYGYTF.

The chain uses TRBV19 and TRBJ1-1; TRBD1 agrees at 11 bases. From germline, CDR1 is LNHDA and CDR2 SQIVND (reference sequence). Unmatched junction bases numbered 4, after V lost 8 bases and J lost 5 bases. The CDR3 runs 13 residues. The CDR3 here is CASLDRGLTEAFF. CDR3 DNA sequence: TGTGCCAGTTTGGACAGGGGGCTGACTGAAGCTTTCTTT. Using reference TRBV19 and TRBJ1-1 for the parts outside the CDR3, the full variable domain is DGGITQSPKYLFRKEGQNVTLSCEQNLNHDAMYWYRQDPGQGLRLIYYSQIVNDFQKGDIAEGYSVSREKKESFPLTVTSAQKNPTAFYLCASLDRGLTEAFFGQGTRLTVV.

The CDR3 nucleotides are TGCGCCAGCAGCCAGTCCTGGTCAGGTCTTAATGAAAAACTGTTTTTT. Its protein is CASSQSWSGLNEKLFF. The rearrangement links TRBV4-1 to TRBJ1-4, with D hard to call. V was clipped by 3 bases and J by 4 bases, with 15 bases between them. The CDR3 extends over 16 amino acids. Germline V lookup: CDR1 MGHRA, CDR2 YSYEKL.